The 30 T cell receptor beta chains below all came from one sample that was sequenced in a study of shared clonotypes between healthy human individuals. Here immunoSEQ multiplex PCR was the method, and the copy in TCRdb shows in-frame clones only, minus some. The data contain roughly 2,500,000 clones, approximately 94% of them singletons. Input material: naive CD4+ T cells from PBMCs. This sample's subset: CD45RA+ positively selected. The receptors come from a man younger than 35 in good health. Some clones in this sample may be carry-over from other donors' samples.

This clone was picked up one time. The gene calls are TRBV7-2 and TRBJ1-1, with 7 bases lining up with TRBD1. Germline values: CDR1 SGHTA, CDR2 FQGNSA. CDR3 length: 14 amino acids. After removal of 5 bases from V and 7 bases from J, the junction contained 10 bases not matched to a gene. The CDR3 coding sequence is TGTGCCAGCAGCCCGCGACAGGGAGATCTTGAAGCTTTCTTT. This sequence encodes CASSPRQGDLEAFF.

Worth noting for this clone: Within the sample, other DNA sequences also encode this same CDR3. The J gene is TRBJ2-7, the V gene TRBV2, with D uncertain. The CDR3 sequence is 10 residues long. The germline V and J ends were trimmed by 6 bases and 2 bases, with 2 bases remaining between them. Germline V gene lookup returns CDR1 SNHLY and CDR2 FYNNEI. CDR3 region: CASSAYEQYF. CDR3 DNA: TGTGCCAGCAGCGCCTACGAGCAGTACTTC.

This clone was detected a few times. CDR3 sequence reads: CASSRQPTMNTEAFF. CDR3 nucleotides: TGCGCCAGCAGTCGACAGCCCACCATGAACACTGAAGCTTTCTTT. The V gene is TRBV4-1, the J gene TRBJ1-1; D is perhaps TRBD1 (5 bases). Looked up from germline, CDR1 is MGHRA and CDR2 is YSYEKL. This CDR3 contains 15 residues. Deletions cut 6 bases from V and 0 bases from J, with 14 bases between.

This chain uses TRBV18 with TRBJ2-7; tentative D call: TRBD1 (5 bases). The length of the CDR3 is 14 residues. Trimming took 4 bases from V and 2 from J, leaving 12 bases between them. Germline CDR1 KGHSH, CDR2 LQKENI. This CDR3 reads CASSLTRQTYEQYF. Written as DNA, the CDR3 is TGTGCCAGCTCACTTACCCGACAGACCTACGAGCAGTACTTC.

This chain uses TRBV9 with TRBJ2-2; TRBD1 matches at 7 bases. J gave up 4 bases and V 3 bases, and 9 bases lay outside the gene matches. Germline V gene data show CDR1 as SGDLS and CDR2 as YYNGEE. CDR3 length equals 16 residues. The CDR3 loop is CASSGPGQLPTGELFF. CDR3 nucleotide sequence: TGTGCCAGCAGCGGGCCGGGACAGCTTCCCACCGGGGAGCTGTTTTTT.

The chain uses TRBV4-3 and TRBJ1-2, with D unclear. The V gene lost 4 bases and the J gene lost 1 base, with 10 bases spanning the gap. Germline-derived CDR1 and CDR2 are LGHNA and YSLEER. The CDR3 is 14 residues long. The CDR3 DNA reads TGCGCCAGCAGCCCCCCCATCGGTAACTATGGCTACACCTTC. Residues: CASSPPIGNYGYTF.

The V gene is TRBV5-1, the J gene TRBJ1-1; the D gene is possibly TRBD1 (6 bases). The CDR3 sequence is 15 residues long. The V gene's germline CDR1 is SGHRS and CDR2 YFSETQ. Deletions cut 5 bases from V and 5 bases from J, with 19 bases between. DNA of the CDR3: TGCGCCAGCAGTCGGTCCGGGACACAAGGGACTGAAGCTTTCTTT. This sequence encodes CASSRSGTQGTEAFF.

This clone was counted a few times. The V call is TRBV28, the J call TRBJ2-1, with 9 bases aligning to TRBD2. V was pared by 7 bases and J by 0 bases, with 4 bases of the junction left unmatched. The V gene's germline CDR1 is MDHEN and CDR2 SYDVKM. This CDR3 spans 15 amino acids. CDR3 protein: CASTGSGSSYNEQFF. DNA for the CDR3: TGTGCCAGCACCGGTAGCGGGAGCTCCTACAATGAGCAGTTCTTC.

The rearrangement joins TRBV7-8 to TRBJ2-7; tentative D call: TRBD1 (6 bases). The V end was cut by 2 bases, the J end by 6 bases, with 20 bases between. The CDR3 contains 16 residues. The germline V gene encodes CDR1 SGHVS and CDR2 FQNEAQ. The DNA of the CDR3 is TGTGCCAGCAGCTTACAGGGGAAGAATTCCCCAGGCGAGCAGTACTTC. This sequence encodes CASSLQGKNSPGEQYF.

V usage is TRBV7-2 and J usage is TRBJ2-3; possibly TRBD1 or TRBD2 for D (5 bases each). V dropped 4 bases and J dropped 3 bases, with 14 bases sitting between them. The CDR3 spans 15 residues. Germline CDR1 is SGHTA and CDR2 is FQGNSA. This CDR3 reads CASSYTGTLTDTQYF. In DNA, the CDR3 is TGTGCCAGCAGCTATACCGGGACCCTGACAGATACGCAGTATTTT.

In the case of this clone: Within the sample, other DNA sequences also encode this same CDR3. The J gene is TRBJ2-1, the V gene TRBV9; possible D gene TRBD1, 6 bases. The V end was cut by 4 bases, the J end by 4 bases, with 12 bases between. The CDR3 has 14 residues. Germline-derived CDR1 and CDR2 are SGDLS and YYNGEE. CDR3 bases: TGTGCCAGCAGCCCCCGGACAGCTTACAATGAGCAGTTCTTC. This codes for CASSPRTAYNEQFF.

The chain joins TRBV7-9 to TRBJ2-7, with 8 bases matching TRBD2. The V and J ends lost 3 bases and 2 bases, in that order; junction bases with no gene match: 3. The CDR3 length is 14 residues. Germline V gene data show CDR1 as SEHNR and CDR2 as FQNEAQ (reference sequence). CDR3 loop: CASSFGLATYEQYF. In DNA, the CDR3 is TGTGCCAGCAGCTTCGGACTAGCAACCTACGAGCAGTACTTC. The whole variable domain, remainder taken from reference TRBV7-9 and TRBJ2-7, is DTGVSQNPRHKITKRGQNVTFRCDPISEHNRLYWYRQTLGQGPEFLTYFQNEAQLEKSRLLSDRFSAERPKGSFSTLEIQRTEQGDSAMYLCASSFGLATYEQYFGPGTRLTVT.

CDR3 region: CASSLGLAGATQYF. Written as DNA, the CDR3 is TGTGCCAGCAGCTTAGGCCTAGCGGGAGCTACGCAGTATTTT. V and J are TRBV7-8 and TRBJ2-3, with 10 bases lining up with TRBD2. Germline loops: CDR1 SGHVS, CDR2 FQNEAQ. CDR3 length: 14 amino acids. V dropped 1 base and J dropped 8; count of bases not matched to a gene: 3.

This clone was observed once. Other nucleotide sequences in the sample specify the same CDR3. This rearrangement joins TRBV20-1 to TRBJ1-2, with D possibly TRBD1 on 5 matching bases. V lost 6 bases, J lost 4 bases, and 9 bases lay in between. This CDR3 region has 11 residues. The germline V gene encodes CDR1 DFQATT and CDR2 SNEGSKA (reference sequence). CDR3 sequence (DNA): TGCAGTGCCACCGGGACCTATGGCTACACCTTC. Its protein product is CSATGTYGYTF.

The rearrangement joins TRBV5-1 to TRBJ2-2; 7 nucleotides line up with TRBD1. The length of the CDR3 is 14 residues. Germline assignment: CDR1 SGHRS and CDR2 YFSETQ. The V and J ends lost 3 bases and 4 bases, in that order; junction bases with no gene match: 3. In nucleotides, the CDR3 is TGCGCCAGCAGCTCGACAGGGCCCACCGGGGAGCTGTTTTTT. This encodes CASSSTGPTGELFF.

CDR3 nucleotides: TGTGCCAGCAGCTTTCCGGACAGGAACACCGGGGAGCTGTTTTTT. Its protein product is CASSFPDRNTGELFF. J is TRBJ2-2 and V is TRBV5-4; maybe TRBD1 (6 bases). Germline values: CDR1 SGHNT, CDR2 YYREEE (reference sequence). Trimming stripped 2 bases from V and 1 base from J, with 9 bases between. This CDR3 comprises 15 residues.

CDR3: CASSRNGQGVSGELFF. DNA of the CDR3: TGTGCCAGCAGCCGCAATGGACAGGGGGTCTCCGGGGAGCTGTTTTTT. V gene TRBV7-6 combines with J gene TRBJ2-2; 10 bases are a match to TRBD1. The CDR3 totals 16 residues. Germline trimming cut 5 bases from V and 6 bases from J; bases unmatched to any gene: 9. Germline values: CDR1 SGHVS, CDR2 FNYEAQ. The whole variable domain, filled in from reference TRBV7-6 and TRBJ2-2, reads GAGVSQSPRYKVTKRGQDVALRCDPISGHVSLYWYRQALGQGPEFLTYFNYEAQQDKSGLPNDRFSAERPEGSISTLTIQRTEQRDSAMYRCASSRNGQGVSGELFFGEGSRLTVL.

The V and J genes are TRBV7-8 and TRBJ1-3; D might be TRBD1 (6 bases). The CDR3 totals 17 residues. V was trimmed by 2 bases and J by 0 bases, leaving 14 bases between them. Per germline, CDR1 SGHVS and CDR2 FQNEAQ. Here the CDR3 reads CASSLIYGTSSGNTIYF. The CDR3 bases are TGTGCCAGCAGCTTAATATATGGGACAAGCTCTGGAAACACCATATATTTT.

The rearrangement uses TRBV5-1 and TRBJ2-2; 11 nucleotides align to TRBD2. V was clipped by 0 bases and J by 2 bases; unmatched bases: 3. The germline gives CDR1 SGHRS, CDR2 YFSETQ. CDR3 size: 17 residues. DNA of the CDR3: TGCGCCAGCAGCTTGGTGCTAGCGGGAGGAAACACCGGGGAGCTGTTTTTT. Translation: CASSLVLAGGNTGELFF.

V is TRBV6-1 and J is TRBJ2-1, with a possible D match to TRBD1 (6 bases). The germline V gene has CDR1 MNHNS and CDR2 SASEGT. This CDR3 spans 14 amino acids. The germline V and J ends were trimmed by 2 bases and 6 bases, with 11 bases remaining between them. For the CDR3, the DNA is TGTGCCAGCAGTGAAAAATACAGGGCCAATGAGCAGTTCTTC. Translation: CASSEKYRANEQFF.

This clone occurred once. The same CDR3 is also encoded by other DNA sequences in this sample. The V gene is TRBV18, the J gene TRBJ2-1; weak D call: TRBD2 (6 bases). Trimming pared 3 bases from V and 0 bases from J, leaving 9 bases between. Per germline, CDR1 KGHSH and CDR2 LQKENI. CDR3 length: 15 amino acids. The CDR3 coding sequence is TGTGCCAGCTCACCCGCGGGGAGCTCCTACAATGAGCAGTTCTTC. Amino acids: CASSPAGSSYNEQFF.

The chain combines TRBV19 with TRBJ1-5, with 9 bases fitting TRBD1. V was pared by 6 bases and J by 0 bases, with 6 bases of the junction left unmatched. The CDR3 is 16 residues long. Germline lookup yields CDR1 LNHDA and CDR2 SQIVND (reference sequence). The CDR3 DNA sequence: TGTGCCAGTAGGGGACAGGGCCAACCTAGCAATCAGCCCCAGCATTTT. Its protein is CASRGQGQPSNQPQHF.

The chain couples TRBV19 to TRBJ2-3; D remains unclear. The CDR3 spans 13 residues. Deletions cut 10 bases from V and 4 bases from J, with 15 bases between. Germline V gene sequence: CDR1 LNHDA, CDR2 SQIVND (reference sequence). CDR3 sequence: CATASIFPDTQYF. In DNA, the CDR3 is TGTGCCACGGCCAGTATATTTCCAGATACGCAGTATTTT.

V gene TRBV19 combines with J gene TRBJ2-7; D assignment may be TRBD1 or TRBD2 (5 bases each). CDR1 and CDR2 (germline): LNHDA, SQIVND (reference sequence). Trimming left V 3 bases short and J 2 bases short, with 20 bases between. CDR3 length: 17 residues. The CDR3 DNA follows: TGTGCCAGTAGTATGGGATGGGGGAGAGCCCGGCCCTACGAGCAGTACTTC. It translates to CASSMGWGRARPYEQYF. Full variable domain (missing parts from reference TRBV19 and TRBJ2-7): DGGITQSPKYLFRKEGQNVTLSCEQNLNHDAMYWYRQDPGQGLRLIYYSQIVNDFQKGDIAEGYSVSREKKESFPLTVTSAQKNPTAFYLCASSMGWGRARPYEQYFGPGTRLTVT.

This rearrangement joins TRBV4-3 to TRBJ2-5; perhaps TRBD2 as D (6 bases). The better agreement between TRBJ2-7 and the DNA end casts doubt on the J call. This CDR3 contains 16 residues. Germline assignment: CDR1 LGHNA and CDR2 YSLEER. The CDR3 sequence: CASSQVRNSGFYEQYF. CDR3 bases: TGCGCCAGCAGCCAAGTCCGTAACAGCGGGTTTTACGAGCAGTACTTC.

The J gene is TRBJ2-1, the V gene TRBV2, with D maybe TRBD1 (6 bases). Trimming cost V 6 bases and J 1 base, with 10 bases left between them. This CDR3 comprises 14 residues. Per the germline V gene, CDR1 is SNHLY and CDR2 is FYNNEI. The CDR3 loop is CASRQGGSYNEQFF. Here the CDR3 DNA reads TGTGCCAGCAGGCAAGGGGGATCCTACAATGAGCAGTTCTTC.

The V gene is TRBV29-1, the J gene TRBJ2-7; D is unresolved. Trimming removed 4 bases at V and 7 bases at J, with 14 bases between. The CDR3 loop spans 12 amino acids. Looked up from germline, CDR1 is SQVTM and CDR2 is ANQGSEA. The CDR3 reads CSVVYMSREQYF. The CDR3 nucleotides are TGCAGCGTTGTATACATGAGTAGGGAGCAGTACTTC.

The CDR3 region has the DNA TGTGCCAGCAGTGGACGAAAGGGCGGCCCTAATGAAAAACTGTTTTTT. Translating gives CASSGRKGGPNEKLFF. The J gene is TRBJ1-4, the V gene TRBV25-1; D not certain. V lost 4 bases to trimming and J lost 3 bases, with 15 bases between them. This CDR3 has 16 amino acids. The germline V gene encodes CDR1 MGHDK and CDR2 SYGVNS.

This clone was observed a single time. V usage is TRBV6-6 and J usage is TRBJ2-1; 11 bases fit TRBD2. V shed 8 bases and J 6 bases; nucleotides not matched to a gene: 6. Germline-derived CDR1 and CDR2 are MNHNY and SVGAGI (reference sequence). CDR3 length equals 14 residues. The CDR3 DNA reads TGTGCCAGCTCAAATAGCGGGAGGGGCAATGAGCAGTTCTTC. This translates into CASSNSGRGNEQFF.

This clone was observed a single time. The V and J genes are TRBV5-4 and TRBJ2-3; D not certain. The germline V gene encodes CDR1 SGHNT and CDR2 YYREEE (reference sequence). Trimming left V 0 bases short and J 4 bases short, with 9 bases between. The CDR3 covers 14 residues. The CDR3 protein is CASSLAYRPDTQYF. CDR3 nucleotides: TGTGCCAGCAGCTTGGCCTATAGGCCAGATACGCAGTATTTT.